The clone carrying this T cell receptor beta chain appeared once. These data come from a study of cytomegalovirus exposure and HLA in healthy donors. Whole-study context: Roughly 89 million unique TCR sequences came from HLA-typed donors in an early release.

PCR employed 60 Vbeta and 13 Jbeta primers. Sequencing was performed with immunoSEQ multiplex PCR; in TCRdb, only in-frame clones are kept and a portion is missing. In the table there are around 92,000 clones, approximately 74% of which are singletons. V lost 9 bases and J 1 base, leaving 18 bases between the germline ends. CDR1 and CDR2 from the germline V gene are LNHDA and SQIVND (reference sequence). The CDR3 contains 16 residues. Material for sequencing was PBMCs. The TCR originated in a woman in her 70s in good health and CMV-seropositive. The V gene is TRBV19, the J gene TRBJ2-2, with D possibly being TRBD1 (6 bases). The CDR3 coding sequence is TGTGCCAGCGCTTCAACAGGGTGGGGGAACACCGGGGAGCTGTTTTTT. This encodes CASASTGWGNTGELFF.